Given below is one T cell receptor beta chain in context. Its antigen is undetermined. The sample comes from a study of shared clonotypes between healthy human individuals. Study-wide results and caveats: Blood alone was sampled, and tissue repertoires likely differ.

The J segment lost 7 bases and the V segment lost 6 bases, leaving 7 bases of the junction unmatched. The V gene's germline CDR1 is KGHSH and CDR2 LQKENI. This CDR3 comprises 14 residues. Unsorted PBMC DNA was run through sequencing on ten immunoSEQ deep assay plates. Repertoires were generated with immunoSEQ multiplex PCR, while TCRdb's copy carries only in-frame clones and drops some. The data show about 490,000 clones, around 80% seen once. This sequence originates from a woman aged 35 to 49 in good health. Some clones in this sample may be carry-over from other donors' samples. The gene calls are TRBV18 and TRBJ2-7; 12 bases map to TRBD2. The sample consisted of PBMCs. Here the CDR3 DNA reads TGTGCCAGCTCTCCGGGACTAGCGGGTGGTGAGCAGTACTTC. It encodes CASSPGLAGGEQYF.